This entry is about one T cell receptor beta chain. Using immunoSEQ multiplex PCR, the repertoire was profiled, and TCRdb retains in-frame clones only, with some absent. The repertoire consists of roughly 11,000 clones, with roughly four fifths occurring once and the leading ten covering 2.5% to 4%. This specimen comes from a study of PD-1 blockade in classical Hodgkin lymphoma. As for time point: cycle 4 day 1 (C4D1), after six to seven weeks of nivolumab. No patient escaped relapse after autologous stem cell transplantation, and brentuximab vedotin exposure varied. Magnetic depletion of unwanted cells isolated CD4+ T cells from thawed PBMCs. This CDR3 region has 13 residues. The ends were cut back, 3 bases at V and 4 bases at J, with 8 bases in the middle. Germline lookup yields CDR1 SGHTA and CDR2 FQGNSA.

Sequences were derived from CD4+ T cells from blood, sampled before the fourth cycle of nivolumab. The TCR comes from a human donor with classical Hodgkin lymphoma. V and J are TRBV7-2 and TRBJ2-3, with D possibly TRBD2 on 6 matching bases. The CDR3 protein is CASSFGGPDTQYF. In nucleotides, the CDR3 is TGTGCCAGCAGCTTCGGAGGGCCAGATACGCAGTATTTT.